These 25 T cell receptor beta chains share one sample of origin, sequenced in a study of T-cell memory formation after mild COVID-19. TCRdb passed the 5' RACE reads through MiXCR, listing each CDR3 protein once. The sample lists roughly 35,000 distinct CDR3 sequences; about 21% were seen once. Sequences were obtained from PBMCs or a T cell subset sorted from them (not recorded which). These receptors all come from an adult who had mild COVID-19 (a few samples of this study predate the infection). Cell type and time point are not known.

In its sample, this clonotype ranks as medium-sized. The chain joins TRBV12-3 or TRBV12-4 to TRBJ2-4, with a possible D match to TRBD2 (6 bases). The CDR3 sequence is 15 residues long. With 6 bases removed from V and 8 bases from J, the gap between germline ends came to 20 bases. CDR3 sequence (DNA): TGTGCCAGCAGGGTCGGTTCGGGGGAGAAGGACATTCAGTACTTC. This translates into CASRVGSGEKDIQYF.

V is TRBV7-9 and J is TRBJ1-2; 7 nucleotides match TRBD1. The CDR3 contains 12 residues. V lost 5 bases, J lost 5 bases, and 2 bases stayed unmatched. CDR1 and CDR2 from the germline V gene are SEHNR and FQNEAQ (reference sequence). The CDR3 nucleotides are TGTGCCAGCAGCCCGACAGGGTATGGCTACACCTTC. Amino acids: CASSPTGYGYTF.

There are many counts of this clonotype. J is TRBJ1-2 and V is TRBV5-8; D is perhaps TRBD1 (6 bases). Germline V CDR1 and CDR2: SGHTS, YDEGEE. This CDR3 is built from 13 residues. The V end was cut by 3 bases, the J end by 4 bases, with 10 bases between. The CDR3 loop is CASSSRGGYGYTF. Here the CDR3 DNA reads TGTGCCAGCAGCTCCAGGGGAGGCTATGGCTACACCTTC. Drawing the rest from reference TRBV5-8 and TRBJ1-2, the complete variable domain is EAGVTQSPTHLIKTRGQQATLRCSPISGHTSVYWYQQALGLGLQFLLWYDEGEERNRGNFPPRFSGRQFPNYSSELNVNALELEDSALYLCASSSRGGYGYTFGSGTRLTVV.

There are many counts of this clonotype. The chain carries TRBV4-3 and TRBJ1-2, with D possibly matching TRBD1 (5 bases). The CDR3 has 19 residues. Trimming stripped 0 bases from V and 0 bases from J, with 20 bases between. Germline CDR1 and CDR2: LGHNA and YSLEER. The CDR3 is CASSQDGAVQTTANYGYTF. The CDR3 DNA follows: TGCGCCAGCAGCCAAGATGGGGCAGTCCAGACAACAGCTAACTATGGCTACACCTTC.

This clonotype was counted between two and nine times. The chain links TRBV2 to TRBJ2-5; unclear D gene. The CDR3 extends over 14 amino acids. CDR1 is SNHLY, CDR2 FYNNEI, per germline. Trimming cost V 3 bases and J 3 bases, with 11 bases left between them. In DNA, the CDR3 is TGTGCCAGCAGTGATAGGGTCCGGGAAGAGACCCAGTACTTC. Translating gives CASSDRVREETQYF.

The rearrangement joins TRBV5-1 to TRBJ1-1, with TRBD1 identical over 10 bases. The CDR3 runs 13 residues. CDR1 is SGHRS, CDR2 YFSETQ, per germline. Trimming cost V 4 bases and J 5 bases; bases outside gene matches: 2. The CDR3 DNA reads as TGCGCCAGCAGCCAGGGACAGGGGACTGAAGCTTTCTTT. It yields the protein CASSQGQGTEAFF.

This clonotype has at least ten counts. The V gene is TRBV7-9, the J gene TRBJ2-5; 7 bases align to TRBD2. CDR1 and CDR2 from the germline V gene are SEHNR and FQNEAQ (reference sequence). The CDR3 is made up of 17 amino acids. V shed 5 bases and J 2 bases; nucleotides not matched to a gene: 14. The CDR3 nucleotides read TGTGCCAGCAGCCCCGCGAAGAGCGGGACCCCACAAGAGACCCAGTACTTC. Translated, it gives CASSPAKSGTPQETQYF.

The V and J genes are TRBV2 and TRBJ1-6, with a possible D match to TRBD1 (6 bases). Germline V gene sequence: CDR1 SNHLY, CDR2 FYNNEI. The germline V and J ends were trimmed by 2 bases and 13 bases, with 12 bases remaining between them. CDR3 length equals 13 residues. The CDR3 coding sequence is TGTGCCAGCAGTGAAAACAGGGTTATGCCCCTCCACTTT. Protein: CASSENRVMPLHF.

CDR3 loop: CASSQDPSGGTYNEQFF. The CDR3 coding sequence is TGCGCCAGCAGCCAAGATCCCAGCGGGGGTACCTACAATGAGCAGTTCTTC. The chain recombines TRBV4-1 with TRBJ2-1, with 8 bases identical to TRBD2. The CDR3 spans 17 residues. J gave up 2 bases and V 0 bases, and 6 bases lay outside the gene matches. Germline V gene lookup returns CDR1 MGHRA and CDR2 YSYEKL.

This clonotype was recorded a few times. V is TRBV18 and J is TRBJ1-2, with D hard to call. V was trimmed by 1 base and J by 5 bases, leaving 8 bases between them. This CDR3 is 13 amino acids long. Germline V CDR1 and CDR2: KGHSH, LQKENI. CDR3 bases: TGTGCCAGCTCACCACGGCAGCGGTATGGCTACACCTTC. Translated: CASSPRQRYGYTF. Variable domain in full (rest from reference TRBV18 and TRBJ1-2): NAGVMQNPRHLVRRRGQEARLRCSPMKGHSHVYWYRQLPEEGLKFMVYLQKENIIDESGMPKERFSAEFPKEGPSILRIQQVVRGDSAAYFCASSPRQRYGYTFGSGTRLTVV.

This clonotype is medium-sized (0.01 to 0.1%) by share. CDR3 DNA: TGTGCCAGTAACCCAGGGGGAGAGGGCTACACCTTC. It translates to CASNPGGEGYTF. The V and J genes are TRBV25-1 and TRBJ1-2; TRBD1 matches at 7 bases. The CDR3 spans 12 residues. Trimming removed 9 bases from V and 8 bases from J; junction bases left unmatched: 9. Germline-derived CDR1 and CDR2 are MGHDK and SYGVNS.

The table lists this clonotype with many counts. The gene calls are TRBV7-3 and TRBJ2-5; D possibly corresponds to TRBD1 (6 bases). CDR1 SGHTA and CDR2 FQGTGA come from the germline V gene. CDR3 length equals 13 residues. V lost 2 bases to trimming and J lost 6 bases, with 10 bases between them. The CDR3 reads CASSLGTRKTQYF. Written as DNA, the CDR3 is TGTGCCAGCAGCTTAGGGACAAGGAAGACCCAGTACTTC.

There are many counts of this clonotype. The chain carries TRBV20-1 and TRBJ2-5; D is ambiguous. CDR1 DFQATT and CDR2 SNEGSKA come from the germline V gene (reference sequence). Trimming removed 6 bases from V and 1 base from J, with 9 bases in between. The CDR3 covers 12 residues. The CDR3 loop reads CSASEAQETQYF. The CDR3 region has the DNA TGCAGTGCATCTGAGGCCCAAGAGACCCAGTACTTC.

This clonotype occurred many times. The chain combines TRBV18 with TRBJ2-7; D is unclear. This CDR3 region has 14 residues. The V end was cut by 3 bases, the J end by 0 bases, with 9 bases between. CDR1 is KGHSH, CDR2 LQKENI, per germline. The CDR3 DNA reads as TGTGCCAGCTCACCGTCCGTCCTCTCCTACGAGCAGTACTTC. Translation gives CASSPSVLSYEQYF.

This clonotype is judged medium-sized (0.01 to 0.1%). The J gene is TRBJ2-7, the V gene TRBV10-3; D possibly corresponds to TRBD1 (6 bases). The length of the CDR3 is 14 residues. V was pared by 4 bases and J by 2 bases, with 12 bases between. CDR1 is ENHRY and CDR2 is SYGVKD in the germline V gene. CDR3 residues: CAISGRDTTYEQYF. The DNA of the CDR3 is TGTGCCATCAGTGGCCGGGACACGACCTACGAGCAGTACTTC.

This clonotype was counted at least ten times. J is TRBJ2-3 and V is TRBV19; the match to TRBD1 covers 7 bases. CDR3 size: 15 residues. Germline V CDR1 and CDR2: LNHDA, SQIVND (reference sequence). Trimming cost V 3 bases and J 0 bases; bases outside gene matches: 3. The DNA of the CDR3 is TGTGCCAGTAGTATTATGGGACAGAGCACAGATACGCAGTATTTT. Protein product: CASSIMGQSTDTQYF.

This clonotype has a count of ten or more. V usage is TRBV6-5 and J usage is TRBJ2-2, with no clear D. The CDR3 extends over 15 amino acids. Trimming shortened V by 6 bases and J by 1 base, and 12 bases separated the two germline ends. Germline lookup yields CDR1 MNHEY and CDR2 SVGAGI. The CDR3 nucleotides read TGTGCCAGCAGATCGTCTCCGATGAACACCGGGGAGCTGTTTTTT. This codes for CASRSSPMNTGELFF.

The gene calls are TRBV7-6 and TRBJ2-7; 9 positions agree with TRBD1. V dropped 5 bases and J dropped 3; count of bases not matched to a gene: 8. CDR3 length: 15 amino acids. The germline V gene has CDR1 SGHVS and CDR2 FNYEAQ. CDR3 sequence (DNA): TGTGCCAGCAGCCAACAGGGGGCTGGCATCTACGAGCAGTACTTC. This codes for CASSQQGAGIYEQYF.

Worth noting for this clonotype: Given a much more abundant clone one base away, this may be a read error. CDR3 DNA sequence: TGTGCCAGCAGCCAAGCTCGACGTAATTCACCCCTCAACTTT. It is translated as CASSQARRNSPLNF. This sequence joins TRBV3-1 and TRBJ1-6; D remains unclear. The CDR3 has 14 residues. Per germline, CDR1 LGHDT and CDR2 YNNKEL (reference sequence).

This clonotype was found once. The chain combines TRBV27 with TRBJ2-7; a possible D gene is TRBD1 (5 bases). This CDR3 comprises 14 residues. The germline gives CDR1 MNHEY, CDR2 SMNVEV (reference sequence). V was trimmed by 4 bases and J by 3 bases, leaving 13 bases between them. CDR3 bases: TGTGCCAGCAGTTCGCCGACAGCTTTCTACGAGCAGTACTTC. Its translation is CASSSPTAFYEQYF.

This clonotype was detected ten times or more. The V and J genes are TRBV27 and TRBJ1-6, with 9 bases that match TRBD1. In germline, CDR1 is MNHEY, CDR2 SMNVEV (reference sequence). The CDR3 loop spans 13 amino acids. After removal of 5 bases from V and 9 bases from J, the junction contained 2 bases not matched to a gene. CDR3 amino acids: CASSRTGVSPLHF. In DNA form, the CDR3 reads TGTGCCAGCAGTAGGACAGGGGTTTCACCCCTCCACTTT.

This clonotype was seen many times. This chain links TRBV29-1 with TRBJ2-7; D assignment may be TRBD1 or TRBD2 (6 bases each). This CDR3 is built from 17 residues. Per germline, CDR1 SQVTM and CDR2 ANQGSEA. The V end was cut by 6 bases, the J end by 0 bases, with 24 bases between. This CDR3 is CSVMYGPGAVISYEQYF. The CDR3 nucleotides read TGCAGCGTCATGTACGGCCCGGGGGCAGTAATCTCCTACGAGCAGTACTTC.

The rearrangement links TRBV19 to TRBJ2-2; a possible D gene is TRBD1 (6 bases). This CDR3 is 15 amino acids long. V lost 2 bases and J 3 bases, leaving 10 bases between the germline ends. CDR1 LNHDA and CDR2 SQIVND come from the germline V gene (reference sequence). CDR3 coding DNA: TGTGCCAGTAGTATACCGGGACAACACACCGGGGAGCTGTTTTTT. Protein product: CASSIPGQHTGELFF.

The V gene is TRBV12-3 or TRBV12-4, the J gene TRBJ2-5; D ambiguous. V lost 2 bases and J lost 2, with 6 bases in between. CDR3 length: 13 residues. The CDR3 is CASSLFRQETQYF. CDR3 in DNA: TGTGCCAGCAGTTTATTCAGACAAGAGACCCAGTACTTC.

This clonotype appeared many times. The gene calls are TRBV4-3 and TRBJ2-6, with 8 bases matching TRBD2. CDR1 is LGHNA, CDR2 YSLEER, per germline. V was clipped by 0 bases and J by 0 bases; unmatched bases: 1. The CDR3 consists of 17 residues. In nucleotides, the CDR3 is TGCGCCAGCAGCCAAGATGGGACTAGCTCTGGGGCCAACGTCCTGACTTTC. It codes for CASSQDGTSSGANVLTF.